This T cell receptor (beta chain) is drawn from a study of early stage breast cancer tumors. Across the whole study: Of some 17 invasive breast tumors, twelve were hormone receptor-positive, HER2-negative. The study's findings and limits: Enriched TCRB sequences shared across patients were mostly commonly generated sequences.

Germline CDR1 is SGHAT and CDR2 is FQNNGV. The junction had 9 bases not matched to a gene; V was cut back by 5 bases and J by 5 bases. CDR3 length equals 16 residues. Clones were sequenced by immunoSEQ multiplex PCR, and TCRdb holds only the in-frame ones, with some missing. The top ten clones hold 25% to 35% of a sample with about 21,000 clones, roughly three quarters of them seen once. About this clone: Its antigen is unknown.

The sequenced sample consisted of blood. V gene TRBV11-2 combines with J gene TRBJ2-5; TRBD2 aligns across 12 bases. This clonotype was obtained from a person in their sixties with breast cancer. The CDR3 sequence is CASSSGLAGWGETQYF. DNA for the CDR3: TGTGCCAGCAGCAGTGGACTAGCGGGGTGGGGGGAGACCCAGTACTTC. Full variable domain (missing parts from reference TRBV11-2 and TRBJ2-5): EAGVAQSPRYKIIEKRQSVAFWCNPISGHATLYWYQQILGQGPKLLIQFQNNGVVDDSQLPKDRFSAERLKGVDSTLKIQPAKLEDSAVYLCASSSGLAGWGETQYFGPGTRLLVL.